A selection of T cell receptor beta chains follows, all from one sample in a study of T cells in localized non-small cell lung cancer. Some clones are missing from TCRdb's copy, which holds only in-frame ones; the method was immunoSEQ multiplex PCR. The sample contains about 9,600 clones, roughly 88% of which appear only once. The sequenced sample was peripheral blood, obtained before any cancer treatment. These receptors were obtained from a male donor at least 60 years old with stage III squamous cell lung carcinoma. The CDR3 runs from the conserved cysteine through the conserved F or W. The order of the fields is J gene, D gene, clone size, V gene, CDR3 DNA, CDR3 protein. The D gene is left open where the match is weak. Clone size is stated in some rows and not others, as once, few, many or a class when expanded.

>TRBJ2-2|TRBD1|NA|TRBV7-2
TGTGCCAGCAGCTTAGGTTCGACAGGGACGAACACCGGGGAGCTGTTTTTT
CASSLGSTGTNTGELFF
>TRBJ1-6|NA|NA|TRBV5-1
TGCGCCAGCAGCTTGGTACGGGAAAATTCACCCCTCCACTTT
CASSLVRENSPLHF
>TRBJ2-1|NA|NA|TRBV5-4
TGTGCCAGCATTCTCCGGGACTCCACCTACAATGAGCAGTTCTTC
CASILRDSTYNEQFF
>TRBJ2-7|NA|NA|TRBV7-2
TGTGCCAGCAGCTTACCAGGAAGCTCCTACGAGCAGTACTTC
CASSLPGSSYEQYF
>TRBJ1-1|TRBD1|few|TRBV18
TGTGCCAGCTCACCGGGACAGGGGAGCTCTACTGAAGCTTTCTTT
CASSPGQGSSTEAFF
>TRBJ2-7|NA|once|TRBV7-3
TGTGCCAGCAGCTTAGGGGGGAGCCCCTACGAGCAGTACTTC
CASSLGGSPYEQYF
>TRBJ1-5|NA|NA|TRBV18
TGTGCCAGCTCACCGCTCTCGGGGGGGCCCGATCAGCCCCAGCATTTT
CASSPLSGGPDQPQHF
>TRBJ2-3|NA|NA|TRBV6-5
TGTGCCAGCAGTTACGACCCCGGAAGCACAGATACGCAGTATTTT
CASSYDPGSTDTQYF
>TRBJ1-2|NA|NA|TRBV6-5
TGTGCCAGCAGTTACTCCGGGGAGGGGTATGGCTACACCTTC
CASSYSGEGYGYTF
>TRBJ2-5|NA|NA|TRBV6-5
TGTGCCAGCAGTTCCACGGGAACTAAGCAAGAGACCCAGTACTTC
CASSSTGTKQETQYF
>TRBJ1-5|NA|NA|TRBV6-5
TGTGCCAGCAGTTACAGCCAGGGGAATCATCAGCCCCAGCATTTT
CASSYSQGNHQPQHF
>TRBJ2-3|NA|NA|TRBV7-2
TGTGCCAGCAGCTCTCCCTTACAGGGTACTTCCCTCACAGATACGCAGTATTTT
CASSSPLQGTSLTDTQYF
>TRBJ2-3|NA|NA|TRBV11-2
TGTGCCAGCAGCTCGGCGCGCGGAGCCCAGGGAACGCAGTATTTT
CASSSARGAQGTQYF
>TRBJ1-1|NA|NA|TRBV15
TGTGCCACCAGCAGAGTGGACAGAGGATTTGAAGCTTTCTTT
CATSRVDRGFEAFF
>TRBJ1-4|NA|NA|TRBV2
TGTGCCAGCAGTGAATCGGCTATTAATGAAAAACTGTTTTTT
CASSESAINEKLFF
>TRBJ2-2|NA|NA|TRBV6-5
TGTGCCAGCACCAATCCGGGGACCGGGGAGCTGTTTTTT
CASTNPGTGELFF
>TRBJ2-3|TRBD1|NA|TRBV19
TGTGCCAGTAGCGAGACAGGGAAGTCAGATACGCAGTATTTT
CASSETGKSDTQYF
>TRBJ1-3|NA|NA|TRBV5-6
TGTGCCAGCAGCTTTGGGCCGAGCTCTGGAAACACCATATATTTT
CASSFGPSSGNTIYF
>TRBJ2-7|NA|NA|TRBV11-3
TGTGCCAGCAGCTCTTCGTCCGACGGTTCGGGGGAGCAGTACTTC
CASSSSSDGSGEQYF